The 19 T cell receptor beta chains reported below all come from one sample, sequenced in a study of radiotherapy plus CTLA-4 blockade in lung cancer. The table came from immunoSEQ multiplex PCR; TCRdb's copy has only in-frame clones and leaves some out. Seen here are 70,000 to 85,000 clones, 70% to 85% observed once, and the top ten hold 8% to 10%. Sequenced material: peripheral blood, taken from a patient treated with radiotherapy plus ipilimumab. Every receptor here comes from a human donor with non-small cell lung cancer whose response to radiotherapy plus ipilimumab could not be evaluated.

This clone has just one count. As DNA, the CDR3 is TGTGCCAGCAGCGGGGTCCTCTACGAGCAGTACTTC. As protein: CASSGVLYEQYF. V gene TRBV6-5 combines with J gene TRBJ2-7, with D possibly matching TRBD2 (5 bases). CDR1 and CDR2 from the germline V gene are MNHEY and SVGAGI. There are 12 residues in the CDR3. Trimming removed 6 bases at V and 3 bases at J, with 9 bases between.

The chain uses TRBV19 and TRBJ2-3; 7 bases match TRBD2. The J segment lost 2 bases and the V segment lost 5 bases, leaving 7 bases of the junction unmatched. This CDR3 has 15 residues. Per germline, CDR1 LNHDA and CDR2 SQIVND (reference sequence). The CDR3 nucleotides read TGTGCCAGTAGTCTAGGACTAGGCTCCACAGATACGCAGTATTTT. Translation: CASSLGLGSTDTQYF.

The V and J genes are TRBV4-2 and TRBJ1-4; tentatively, D is TRBD1 (5 bases). Per germline, CDR1 LGHNA and CDR2 YNFKEQ. The CDR3 runs to 15 residues. The V and J ends lost 4 bases and 8 bases respectively, with 17 bases between them. CDR3 bases: TGTGCCAGCAGCCTCTCGACAGACGGGAGAGAAAAACTGTTTTTT. Protein sequence: CASSLSTDGREKLFF.

This chain joins TRBV9 and TRBJ1-3, with D possibly matching TRBD1 (6 bases). Germline CDR1 is SGDLS and CDR2 is YYNGEE. V was shortened by 4 bases and J by 0 bases, with 8 bases between the two germline ends. This CDR3 has 14 residues. The CDR3 DNA reads TGTGCCAGCAGCCGGGACACCTCTGGAAACACCATATATTTT. As protein: CASSRDTSGNTIYF.

V and J are TRBV6-1 and TRBJ2-7; TRBD1 matches at 8 bases. This CDR3 is built from 16 residues. The J segment lost 6 bases and the V segment lost 0 bases, leaving 10 bases of the junction unmatched. Germline lookup yields CDR1 MNHNS and CDR2 SASEGT. CDR3: CASSEALGRGPGEQYF. In DNA, the CDR3 is TGTGCCAGCAGTGAAGCGCTGGGCAGGGGGCCGGGCGAGCAGTACTTC.

J is TRBJ2-3 and V is TRBV2, with 11 bases identical to TRBD2. The CDR3 is made up of 15 amino acids. From germline, CDR1 is SNHLY and CDR2 FYNNEI. Trimming removed 8 bases from V and 5 bases from J; junction bases left unmatched: 9. In nucleotides, the CDR3 is TGTGCCAGCGAACCGGGACTAGCGGAGCAAGATACGCAGTATTTT. Its protein is CASEPGLAEQDTQYF.

The rearrangement uses TRBV10-1 and TRBJ2-5; TRBD1 agrees at 9 bases. Germline assignment: CDR1 WNHNN and CDR2 SYGVQD (reference sequence). CDR3 length: 15 residues. After removal of 6 bases from V and 5 bases from J, the junction contained 10 bases not matched to a gene. The CDR3 loop is CASSSGTGILETQYF. As DNA, the CDR3 is TGCGCCAGCAGCTCCGGGACAGGGATTTTGGAGACCCAGTACTTC.

This chain connects TRBV29-1 to TRBJ2-7; TRBD1 aligns across 9 bases. The V gene end was trimmed by 0 bases and the J gene end by 2 bases; junction bases not matched to a gene: 14. CDR3 length equals 18 residues. CDR1 SQVTM and CDR2 ANQGSEA come from the germline V gene. The CDR3 DNA reads TGCAGCGTTGAAGAAGGGATGACTACCGGGACAGGGACCTACGAGCAGTACTTC. As protein: CSVEEGMTTGTGTYEQYF.

The chain links TRBV27 to TRBJ1-2, with 9 bases fitting TRBD1. From germline, CDR1 is MNHEY and CDR2 SMNVEV (reference sequence). The CDR3 loop spans 13 amino acids. The V gene end was trimmed by 7 bases and the J gene end by 3 bases; junction bases not matched to a gene: 3. Here the CDR3 DNA reads TGTGCCAGCACGGGACAGGGTGACTATGGCTACACCTTC. Protein product: CASTGQGDYGYTF.

V and J are TRBV7-3 and TRBJ1-1, with D tentatively TRBD1 (6 bases). The germline CDR1 and CDR2 sequences are SGHTA and FQGTGA. V lost 6 bases and J lost 1, with 15 bases in between. This CDR3 has 15 residues. The CDR3 nucleotides read TGTGCCAGCAGACCCACGGGACAAACGAACACTGAAGCTTTCTTT. Amino acid sequence: CASRPTGQTNTEAFF. Based on the CDR3 plus reference TRBV7-3 and TRBJ1-1, the full variable domain is GAGVSQTPSNKVTEKGKYVELRCDPISGHTALYWYRQSLGQGPEFLIYFQGTGAADDSGLPNDRFFAVRPEGSVSTLKIQRTERGDSAVYLCASRPTGQTNTEAFFGQGTRLTVV.

This clone was detected only a few times. The chain couples TRBV5-6 to TRBJ2-1; 9 bases align to TRBD1. The CDR3 covers 17 residues. Germline CDR1 and CDR2: SGHDT and YYEEEE. V was pared by 5 bases and J by 0 bases, with 9 bases of the junction left unmatched. The CDR3 region is CASSGGTGLSSYNEQFF. The CDR3 DNA sequence: TGTGCCAGCAGTGGCGGGACAGGGTTAAGCTCCTACAATGAGCAGTTCTTC.

V is TRBV18 and J is TRBJ1-1, with 10 bases aligning to TRBD1. J was trimmed by 6 bases and V by 7 bases; bases with no gene match: 8. There are 14 residues in the CDR3. CDR1 and CDR2 from the germline V gene are KGHSH and LQKENI. The CDR3 bases are TGTGCCAGCTTCGGACAGGGGGGAATCCCTGAAGCTTTCTTT. Translation: CASFGQGGIPEAFF.

V usage is TRBV19 and J usage is TRBJ2-5; a possible D gene is TRBD2 (6 bases). The V gene lost 4 bases and the J gene lost 1 base, with 13 bases spanning the gap. This CDR3 has 15 amino acids. Germline CDR1 and CDR2: LNHDA and SQIVND (reference sequence). The CDR3 bases are TGTGCCAGTAGTAGCCGCGGGACGCTCCAAGAGACCCAGTACTTC. Amino acids: CASSSRGTLQETQYF.

The chain joins TRBV7-8 to TRBJ1-2; possible D gene TRBD1, 5 bases. Germline CDR1 SGHVS, CDR2 FQNEAQ. V was clipped by 2 bases and J by 2 bases, with 9 bases between them. The CDR3 sequence is 14 residues long. CDR3 loop: CASSLTGGNYGYTF. CDR3 DNA sequence: TGTGCCAGCAGCTTAACCGGGGGGAACTATGGCTACACCTTC.

The chain employs TRBV9 and TRBJ2-2, with D tentatively TRBD2 (7 bases). The length of the CDR3 is 16 residues. Germline V gene sequence: CDR1 SGDLS, CDR2 YYNGEE. Trimming removed 1 base at V and 7 bases at J, with 17 bases between. CDR3 DNA sequence: TGTGCCAGCAGCGTATCCCCGGGGGGCCGCAACGGGGAGCTGTTTTTT. Protein sequence: CASSVSPGGRNGELFF.

J is TRBJ2-7 and V is TRBV27; D not resolved. V gave up 0 bases and J gave up 3 bases, with 9 bases separating them. CDR1 is MNHEY, CDR2 SMNVEV, per germline (reference sequence). The CDR3 contains 14 residues. The CDR3 nucleotides read TGTGCCAGCAGTTTATCCACATCTGGCTACGAGCAGTACTTC. Its protein product is CASSLSTSGYEQYF.

The genes are TRBV6-1 and TRBJ2-7; D is ambiguous. CDR3 length: 11 residues. V lost 10 bases to trimming and J lost 12 bases, with 19 bases between them. The V gene's germline CDR1 is MNHNS and CDR2 SASEGT. CDR3 nucleotides: TGTGCCACGTCCGACCCACCCCCGGGGTACTTC. Amino acid sequence: CATSDPPPGYF.

This sequence joins TRBV28 and TRBJ2-3, with TRBD2 identical over 12 bases. Trimming removed 5 bases from V and 2 bases from J; junction bases left unmatched: 8. The CDR3 extends over 17 amino acids. The germline CDR1 and CDR2 sequences are MDHEN and SYDVKM. Here the CDR3 reads CASSLGTSGSHTDTQYF. DNA of the CDR3: TGTGCCAGCAGTCTAGGGACTAGCGGGTCCCACACAGATACGCAGTATTTT.

On this clone: One end of the junction varies from germline; a read error may be responsible. Other DNA sequences from this sample encode an identical CDR3 as well. The chain carries TRBV18 and TRBJ1-6; D is undetermined. The CDR3 is 14 residues long. Looked up from germline, CDR1 is KGHSH and CDR2 is LQKENI. The CDR3 DNA is TGTGCCAGCTCACCCGTCGGGGAGGATTCCCCCCTCCACTTT. It codes for CASSPVGEDSPLHF.